This T cell receptor (beta chain) is from a study of T-cell reconstitution after alpha-beta-depleted transplantation in children (dated by TCRdb to 2016 to 2017). Notes on the research overall: Using TCR repertoire profiling, the study followed T-cell immune reconstitution in a quantitative way in children after TCRalphabeta/CD19-depleted allogeneic hematopoietic cell transplantation. Beyond this particular receptor, the publication reports: In some patients, the high TCRbeta diversity seen at day 60 was put down to recipient T cells and intrathymic progenitors that had survived conditioning. About two months after transplant, the apparently early recovery of alphabetaT-cell counts reportedly depended on just several hundred clones that had expanded rapidly and came from non-depleted graft cells. The frequencies of hyperexpanded clones fell over the following months, and after one year, T-cell counts and TCRbeta diversity were mostly attributed to newly produced T cells.

Library prep was done by PCR. Sequencer: Illumina HiSeq 2500. TCR library preparation used molecular barcoding, with unique molecular identifiers applied to normalize quantification of the TCRbeta repertoire. In TCRdb, the public reads were trimmed at Q25 with fastp and aligned with MiXCR, with productive beta chains retained. Each CDR3 protein appears once, grouped with its most common genes and DNA. This sample has almost 600,000 distinct CDR3 sequences in its table, and over 20% of those were observed once. 36% of the sample is taken by the ten largest. The sample's treatment or condition label, decoded: allogeneic hematopoietic cell transplantation with graft depleted of TCRalphabeta T cells and CD19 B cells. Transplant recipients were children who received TCRalphabeta/CD19-depleted allogeneic hematopoietic cell grafts. The trim is 6 bases for V and 5 bases for J, with a gap of 10 bases between the germline ends. CDR1 and CDR2, per the germline V gene (reference sequence), are DFQATT and SNEGSKA. Inclusive of the bounding cysteine and phenylalanine, the CDR3 is 11 residues long. Of all the DNA, just the CDR3 is kept, 33 bases in frame from base 1.

Remarks on this clonotype: No antigen is known for it. No much larger clonotype is one base removed from it; base qualities were not supplied.

The source of this sequence is a boy younger than two with Wiskott-Aldrich syndrome, due to receive a stem cell transplant. Source: PBMCs, taken before TCRalphabeta/CD19-depleted stem cell transplant. Recombination joined TRBV20-1 with TRBJ1-1, with the D segment identity uncertain. The DNA sequence follows: TGCAGTGCCCCCGCGCTGACTGAAGCTTTCTTT. This encodes CSAPALTEAFF.